The rows below give T cell receptor beta chains drawn from one sample of a study of blood T cell repertoires in COVID-19. Libraries were prepared by immunoSEQ multiplex PCR; TCRdb keeps only in-frame clonotypes and omits some of them. The sample yields around 220,000 clones, approximately 90% seen once. The sequenced material came from peripheral blood. These receptors all stem from a woman between 40 and 55 years old who had recovered from COVID-19. CDR3s leave out the opening cysteine and the closing phenylalanine or tryptophan.

j_call cdr3_length v_call cdr3_aa
TRBJ1-6 12 TRBV3-1/TRBV3-2 ASSPRDRGSPLH
TRBJ2-3 13 TRBV5-6 ASSFRQLSTDTQY
TRBJ2-3 12 TRBV28 ASSLGAGADTQY
TRBJ2-7 12 TRBV27 ASRKRGGSYEQY
TRBJ2-3 13 TRBV5-1 ASSFQGARTDTQY
TRBJ2-5 15 TRBV9 ASSVGAASGIQETQY
TRBJ2-1 14 TRBV5-1 ASSRGDRGTYNEQF
TRBJ1-2 10 TRBV7-2 ASSPEAGGYT
TRBJ2-5 10 TRBV30 ACGGFKETQY
TRBJ2-3 11 TRBV5-6 ASSPTGVDTQY
TRBJ2-1 13 TRBV24-1 ATSDPRTGANEQF
TRBJ1-4 12 TRBV29-1 SVGERSFNEKLF
TRBJ2-3 15 TRBV28 ASSFPGTGGKRDTQY
TRBJ2-2 14 TRBV5-1 ASSFTSGGNTGELF
TRBJ1-2 11 TRBV30 AWSVDRGYGYT